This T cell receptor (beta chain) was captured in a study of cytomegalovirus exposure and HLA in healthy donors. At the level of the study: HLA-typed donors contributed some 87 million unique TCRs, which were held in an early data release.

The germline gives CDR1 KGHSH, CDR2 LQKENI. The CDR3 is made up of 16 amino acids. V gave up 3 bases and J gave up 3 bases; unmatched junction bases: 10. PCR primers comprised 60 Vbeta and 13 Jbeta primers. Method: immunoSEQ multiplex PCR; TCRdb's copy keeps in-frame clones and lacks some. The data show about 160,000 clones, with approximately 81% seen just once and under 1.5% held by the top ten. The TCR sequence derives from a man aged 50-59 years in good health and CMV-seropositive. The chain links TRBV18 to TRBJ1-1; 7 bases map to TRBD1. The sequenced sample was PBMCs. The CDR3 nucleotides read TGTGCCAGCTCACCGACGTTCGACAGGGTGCACACTGAAGCTTTCTTT. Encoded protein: CASSPTFDRVHTEAFF.